This T cell receptor beta chain was identified in a study of a mutant IDH1 vaccine in newly diagnosed glioma. Across the whole study: The initiation of vaccination occurred 4-6 weeks after radiotherapy alone, or with temozolomide cycles.

Using immunoSEQ multiplex PCR, the repertoire was profiled, and TCRdb retains in-frame clones only, with some absent. The sample holds 35,000 to 45,000 clones; approximately 80% are singletons and the top ten take about 12%. Remarks on this clone: Antigen specificity is unknown.

The time point: week 5, during vaccination. Every single dose of the vaccine, 300 ug of mutant IDH1 20-mer peptide, came with topical imiquimod. CDR1 LNHDA and CDR2 SQIVND come from the germline V gene (reference sequence). V shed 5 bases and J 3 bases; nucleotides not matched to a gene: 6. This CDR3 comprises 15 residues. The V gene is TRBV19, the J gene TRBJ2-3; 9 nucleotides match TRBD1. The sequence came from a man aged 45-65 years with glioma. The source material was PBMCs, sampled from a glioma patient whose treatment included an IDH1 peptide vaccine. This CDR3 is CASSVGTGQTDTQYF. The DNA of the CDR3 is TGTGCCAGTAGTGTTGGGACAGGGCAAACAGATACGCAGTATTTT.